A single sample is the source of the 29 T cell receptor beta chains below, sequenced in a study of shared clonotypes between healthy human individuals. The naive CD8 subset, CD45RO-negative cells positively selected for CCR7, excluded terminally differentiated effector memory CD45RA+ cells. Data came from immunoSEQ multiplex PCR; TCRdb stores just in-frame clones and leaves some out. The sample has about 2.1 million clones, over 85% seen once. The specimen was naive CD8+ T cells from PBMCs. The receptors were gathered from a man aged 18 to 35 in good health. Some clones in this sample may be carry-over from other donors' samples.

This sequence joins TRBV4-1 and TRBJ2-3; the D gene is possibly TRBD2 (6 bases). Between the trimmed V and J ends, which lost 1 base and 5 bases, there was a span of 16 bases. The germline V gene encodes CDR1 MGHRA and CDR2 YSYEKL. CDR3 length equals 16 residues. Here the CDR3 reads CASSQVRDQRVDTQYF. As DNA, the CDR3 is TGCGCCAGCAGCCAAGTCAGGGATCAGCGGGTAGATACGCAGTATTTT.

The V and J genes are TRBV19 and TRBJ1-2, with 7 bases identical to TRBD1. CDR1 and CDR2 (germline): LNHDA, SQIVND (reference sequence). CDR3 size: 15 residues. Trimming at V came to 6 bases and at J to 2 bases, leaving 9 bases not matched to a gene. The CDR3 DNA reads TGTGCCAGTAGAGACAGGGAAATTATCAACTATGGCTACACCTTC. Protein: CASRDREIINYGYTF.

The chain carries TRBV19 and TRBJ2-2; D is undetermined. Trimming removed 10 bases from V and 10 bases from J, with 16 bases in between. Germline V gene lookup returns CDR1 LNHDA and CDR2 SQIVND (reference sequence). The CDR3 spans 12 residues. The CDR3: CATDPKPEELFF. DNA of the CDR3: TGTGCCACAGACCCGAAACCGGAGGAGCTGTTTTTT.

V and J are TRBV9 and TRBJ2-3; a weak D match, TRBD1 (5 bases). Germline V gene sequence: CDR1 SGDLS, CDR2 YYNGEE. The CDR3 totals 14 residues. V shed 0 bases and J shed 2 bases, with 7 bases lying between them. The CDR3 bases are TGTGCCAGCAGCGTAGAACAGGACACAGATACGCAGTATTTT. Translation: CASSVEQDTDTQYF.

The chain recombines TRBV11-2 with TRBJ2-1; 12 bases align to TRBD2. The CDR3 has 16 amino acids. V lost 5 bases, J lost 4 bases, and 6 bases stayed unmatched. The germline V gene has CDR1 SGHAT and CDR2 FQNNGV. The CDR3 loop reads CASSLRTSGAYNEQFF. CDR3 DNA: TGTGCCAGCAGCCTGAGGACTAGCGGGGCATACAATGAGCAGTTCTTC.

This chain links TRBV6-5 with TRBJ2-1, with D unclear. CDR1 is MNHEY and CDR2 is SVGAGI in the germline V gene. V gave up 0 bases and J gave up 10 bases, with 10 bases separating them. The CDR3 is 13 amino acids. Here the CDR3 DNA reads TGTGCCAGCAGTTACTCCGGACGGTCCGAGCAGTTCTTC. Amino acid sequence: CASSYSGRSEQFF.

V gene TRBV10-3 combines with J gene TRBJ2-3, with 9 bases that match TRBD2. There are 17 residues in the CDR3. In germline, CDR1 is ENHRY, CDR2 SYGVKD. V gave up 0 bases and J gave up 2 bases; unmatched junction bases: 6. The CDR3 DNA sequence: TGTGCCATCAGTGAGTCGTTGCTAGCGGGAACCACAGATACGCAGTATTTT. As protein: CAISESLLAGTTDTQYF.

This sequence joins TRBV2 and TRBJ2-7; 10 nucleotides align to TRBD1. The CDR3 consists of 14 residues. The germline V gene has CDR1 SNHLY and CDR2 FYNNEI. V shed 4 bases and J 2 bases; nucleotides not matched to a gene: 2. As DNA, the CDR3 is TGTGCCAGCAGTGGGGGGACAGGGGCCTACGAGCAGTACTTC. Its protein product is CASSGGTGAYEQYF.

The rearrangement uses TRBV27 and TRBJ2-1; 7 bases fit TRBD2. Germline CDR1 reads MNHEY; CDR2 reads SMNVEV (reference sequence). The CDR3 covers 13 residues. J was trimmed by 14 bases and V by 0 bases; bases with no gene match: 7. DNA for the CDR3: TGTGCCAGCAGTTTATCGGTCTTTGCGGGAGAGTTCTTC. It encodes CASSLSVFAGEFF.

The chain couples TRBV4-1 to TRBJ1-6, with 8 nucleotides matching TRBD1. With 2 bases clipped from V and 10 bases from J, the junction kept 10 bases outside the gene matches. Germline CDR1 MGHRA, CDR2 YSYEKL. This CDR3 has 16 residues. The CDR3 region is CASSQKGDRRRSPLHF. The CDR3 DNA reads as TGCGCCAGCAGCCAAAAGGGGGACAGGCGGCGCTCACCCCTCCACTTT.

The chain has TRBV10-3 and TRBJ2-1, with D possibly being TRBD2 (6 bases). Germline CDR1 and CDR2: ENHRY and SYGVKD. The CDR3 runs 15 residues. V shed 3 bases and J shed 2 bases, with 11 bases lying between them. The CDR3 reads CAISEWDSPYNEQFF. For the CDR3, the DNA is TGTGCCATCAGTGAATGGGACTCCCCCTACAATGAGCAGTTCTTC.

The chain joins TRBV5-4 to TRBJ1-1, with unresolved D. CDR3 length: 17 residues. CDR1 SGHNT and CDR2 YYREEE come from the germline V gene (reference sequence). Between the trimmed V and J ends, which lost 1 base and 0 bases, there was a span of 16 bases. CDR3: CASSLYGQARMNTEAFF. The CDR3 bases are TGTGCCAGCAGCTTGTATGGCCAGGCTCGAATGAACACTGAAGCTTTCTTT. The complete variable domain, with remaining parts taken from reference TRBV5-4 and TRBJ1-1, reads ETGVTQSPTHLIKTRGQQVTLRCSSQSGHNTVSWYQQALGQGPQFIFQYYREEENGRGNFPPRFSGLQFPNYSSELNVNALELDDSALYLCASSLYGQARMNTEAFFGQGTRLTVV.

The chain links TRBV7-9 to TRBJ2-7; TRBD1 matches 9 bases. This CDR3 is built from 15 residues. J lost 4 bases, V lost 3 bases, and 7 bases had no gene match. Germline lookup yields CDR1 SEHNR and CDR2 FQNEAQ (reference sequence). The CDR3 reads CASSFRTGVVYEQYF. The CDR3 region has the DNA TGTGCCAGCAGCTTCCGGACAGGGGTCGTTTACGAGCAGTACTTC.

For this clone: Other DNA variants within this sample encode the same CDR3. J is TRBJ2-7 and V is TRBV7-9; tentatively, D is TRBD1 or TRBD2 (5 bases each). V was cut by 4 bases and J by 3 bases, with 10 bases left in between. The CDR3 is 13 amino acids. Per the germline V gene, CDR1 is SEHNR and CDR2 is FQNEAQ (reference sequence). The CDR3 nucleotides are TGTGCCAGCAGCTCCGGGGACGGCTACGAGCAGTACTTC. This gives the protein CASSSGDGYEQYF.

In regard to this clone: The same CDR3 is also encoded by other DNA sequences in this sample. The CDR3 sequence is CASSPGTGNYEQYF. DNA of the CDR3: TGCGCCAGCAGCCCGGGGACAGGGAACTACGAGCAGTACTTC. This rearrangement joins TRBV4-1 to TRBJ2-7; 9 bases fit TRBD1. The CDR3 is made up of 14 amino acids. Germline V gene sequence: CDR1 MGHRA, CDR2 YSYEKL. Trimming cost V 4 bases and J 3 bases; bases outside gene matches: 4.

The rearrangement uses TRBV10-3 and TRBJ2-5, with TRBD2 identical over 10 bases. This CDR3 is 19 amino acids long. Germline V gives CDR1 ENHRY, CDR2 SYGVKD. Trimming took 0 bases from V and 4 from J; bases not matched to a gene: 14. This CDR3 reads CAISESTGKAGGPGETQYF. The CDR3 region has the DNA TGTGCCATCAGTGAGTCGACGGGGAAAGCGGGAGGGCCCGGAGAGACCCAGTACTTC.

This chain uses TRBV4-1 with TRBJ2-7; 7 bases match TRBD1. Germline CDR1 reads MGHRA; CDR2 reads YSYEKL. This CDR3 is 14 amino acids long. The ends lost 0 bases at V and 9 bases at J; junction bases unmatched: 8. CDR3 in amino acids: CASSQDRQGVVQYF. The CDR3 nucleotides read TGCGCCAGCAGCCAAGATCGGCAGGGGGTGGTGCAGTACTTC.

The chain combines TRBV2 with TRBJ2-1, with 9 bases that match TRBD1. J lost 6 bases, V lost 2 bases, and 8 bases had no gene match. Germline V gives CDR1 SNHLY, CDR2 FYNNEI. There are 16 residues in the CDR3. CDR3 DNA: TGTGCCAGCAGTGAAAGACTAGGACAGGGGTCCAATGAGCAGTTCTTC. It translates to CASSERLGQGSNEQFF. Full variable domain (remainder filled in from reference TRBV2 and TRBJ2-1): EPEVTQTPSHQVTQMGQEVILRCVPISNHLYFYWYRQILGQKVEFLVSFYNNEISEKSEIFDDQFSVERPDGSNFTLKIRSTKLEDSAMYFCASSERLGQGSNEQFFGPGTRLTVL.

This chain connects TRBV7-9 to TRBJ1-2, with D perhaps matching TRBD1 (5 bases). Germline V gene sequence: CDR1 SEHNR, CDR2 FQNEAQ (reference sequence). V gave up 3 bases and J gave up 4 bases, with 12 bases separating them. The CDR3 is 14 residues long. As DNA, the CDR3 is TGTGCCAGCAGCTTCGGGGCGTCGGGCTATGGCTACACCTTC. Translation: CASSFGASGYGYTF.

The gene calls are TRBV4-2 and TRBJ2-1; TRBD2 matches at 10 bases. There are 16 residues in the CDR3. Unmatched junction bases numbered 2, after V lost 1 base and J lost 2 bases. Germline CDR1 reads LGHNA; CDR2 reads YNFKEQ. The CDR3 DNA sequence: TGTGCCAGCAGCCAAGGGACTAGCGGAACCTACAATGAGCAGTTCTTC. It translates to CASSQGTSGTYNEQFF.

The chain combines TRBV9 with TRBJ2-1; possibly TRBD2 for D (5 bases). From germline, CDR1 is SGDLS and CDR2 YYNGEE. This CDR3 comprises 13 residues. Between the trimmed V and J ends, which lost 0 bases and 8 bases, there was a span of 9 bases. The CDR3 loop is CASSVGRGHEQFF. The CDR3 DNA reads as TGTGCCAGCAGCGTAGGGAGAGGGCATGAGCAGTTCTTC.

The chain is built from TRBV28 and TRBJ2-7; D uncertain. The CDR3 spans 14 residues. Germline lookup yields CDR1 MDHEN and CDR2 SYDVKM. V was trimmed by 2 bases and J by 6 bases, leaving 14 bases between them. In DNA, the CDR3 is TGTGCCAGCAGTTTAGGACGACTTCTCTCCGAGCAGTACTTC. Its translation: CASSLGRLLSEQYF.

The chain joins TRBV28 to TRBJ2-7; 12 nucleotides match TRBD1. There are 15 residues in the CDR3. Trimming took 3 bases from V and 7 from J; bases not matched to a gene: 7. The germline V gene has CDR1 MDHEN and CDR2 SYDVKM. CDR3 nucleotides: TGTGCCAGCAGTTTGGGGGGACAGGGGGCGCGGGAGCAGTACTTC. Translated: CASSLGGQGAREQYF.

The chain uses TRBV19 and TRBJ1-1; D call uncertain. Germline V gene sequence: CDR1 LNHDA, CDR2 SQIVND (reference sequence). CDR3 length: 14 residues. Trimming pared 0 bases from V and 11 bases from J, leaving 16 bases between. For the CDR3, the DNA is TGTGCCAGTAGTATAGAAGTTTTTGAGAGAGGGGCTTTCTTT. This gives the protein CASSIEVFERGAFF.

The chain is built from TRBV19 and TRBJ1-2, with D uncertain. The CDR3 spans 16 residues. V was pared by 8 bases and J by 0 bases, with 19 bases between. From germline, CDR1 is LNHDA and CDR2 SQIVND (reference sequence). The CDR3 DNA follows: TGTGCCAGTGGTGGTCCTGCCAGGCTAGCTAACTATGGCTACACCTTC. Encoded protein: CASGGPARLANYGYTF. Full variable domain (missing parts from reference TRBV19 and TRBJ1-2): DGGITQSPKYLFRKEGQNVTLSCEQNLNHDAMYWYRQDPGQGLRLIYYSQIVNDFQKGDIAEGYSVSREKKESFPLTVTSAQKNPTAFYLCASGGPARLANYGYTFGSGTRLTVV.

V usage is TRBV28 and J usage is TRBJ2-7; no definite D call. Deletions cut 6 bases from V and 1 base from J, with 13 bases between. Per the germline V gene, CDR1 is MDHEN and CDR2 is SYDVKM. There are 14 residues in the CDR3. This chain's CDR3 is CASSPQDESYEQYF. CDR3 sequence (DNA): TGTGCCAGCAGCCCGCAGGATGAATCCTACGAGCAGTACTTC.

The chain employs TRBV7-7 and TRBJ2-1; 14 positions match TRBD2. The ends lost 5 bases at V and 6 bases at J; junction bases unmatched: 12. This CDR3 has 18 amino acids. CDR1 and CDR2 from the germline V gene are SSHAT and FNYEAQ (reference sequence). Here the CDR3 DNA reads TGTGCCAGCAGCCTAGGACTAGCGGGAGGCCCGGGGATCAATGAGCAGTTCTTC. Translation gives CASSLGLAGGPGINEQFF.

The chain employs TRBV28 and TRBJ2-3; D remains unclear. The V and J ends lost 10 bases and 0 bases respectively, with 11 bases between them. The CDR3 consists of 13 residues. Germline lookup yields CDR1 MDHEN and CDR2 SYDVKM. The CDR3 DNA follows: TGTGCCACAAACCCGGATAGCACAGATACGCAGTATTTT. As protein: CATNPDSTDTQYF.

The gene calls are TRBV5-8 and TRBJ1-2, with a weak D call TRBD1 (5 bases). The CDR3 spans 14 residues. V shed 7 bases and J shed 2 bases, with 15 bases lying between them. Germline CDR1 is SGHTS and CDR2 is YDEGEE. The CDR3 loop reads CASARSGENYGYTF. The CDR3 region has the DNA TGTGCCAGCGCTCGTTCGGGGGAGAACTATGGCTACACCTTC.